This TCR beta chain was sequenced in a study of blood T cell repertoires in COVID-19. Study information: Specimens from acute and convalescent COVID-19 originated in the United States, Italy and Spain.

As originally analysed: Amplification of reference gene primers was used by the study to estimate nucleated cell counts. The protocol was immunoSEQ multiplex PCR, while the TCRdb copy is restricted to in-frame clones and leaves out a portion. The DNA gave D and trimming, while V, J and clone size come from that table. Of 250,000 to 350,000 clones listed, more than 70% are singletons. CDR1 is MNHNS, CDR2 SASEGT, per germline. The ends lost 4 bases at V and 6 bases at J; junction bases unmatched: 11. This CDR3 is built from 17 residues. This sequence was found in a woman aged 45 to 65 who had recovered from COVID-19. The chain employs TRBV6-1 and TRBJ2-2; TRBD2 agrees at 10 bases. The material sequenced was peripheral blood. In nucleotides, the CDR3 is TGTGCCAGCAGTGCCCCGGAGCTAGCGGGAGCGGCCGGGGAGCTGTTTTTT. Amino acid sequence: CASSAPELAGAAGELFF.